This TCR beta chain emerged from a study of early T cells in non-severe SARS-CoV-2 infection. Findings of the study overall: Clonotype matching in VDJdb favored anti-spike CD8 responses and did not capture private and CD4 specificities.

This clonotype was detected ten times or more. Its antigen is not identified. Individual cDNA molecules carried attached unique molecular identifiers. One entry per CDR3 protein results from TCRdb running MiXCR on the 5' RACE reads. The table records more than 35,000 distinct CDR3 sequences, approximately 6.1% of them present only once. The germline V gene encodes CDR1 DFQATT and CDR2 SNEGSKA (reference sequence). V shed 6 bases, J shed 5 bases, and the junction held 8 bases outside the gene matches. The CDR3 totals 14 residues. The clonotype originates from an adult who was a healthcare worker with PCR-confirmed SARS-CoV-2 infection or an uninfected control (not recorded which). The chain couples TRBV20-1 to TRBJ1-5; the match to TRBD1 covers 9 bases. The specimen sequenced was whole blood. The CDR3, as DNA: TGCAGTGCCGCACAGGGGGCTGGAGATCAGCCCCAGCATTTT. Translated, it gives CSAAQGAGDQPQHF.